The sequence of this TCR beta chain was determined in a study of blood T cell repertoires in COVID-19. Looking at the study overall: Sites across the United States, Italy and Spain contributed samples from acute and convalescent COVID-19. T cells, B-cell-depleted T cells, or PBMCs provided the cDNA or gDNA that served as material.

Per the original methods: Cell counts per sample came from amplifying reference gene primers. Sequenced by immunoSEQ multiplex PCR; TCRdb stores in-frame clones only, minus some. The D gene and trimming were derived from the DNA, and the V and J assignments and clone size from that table. The repertoire holds 150,000 to 200,000 clones, approximately 82% seen once, with under 6.5% in the top ten. The CDR3 extends over 14 amino acids. Germline lookup yields CDR1 SGHTA and CDR2 FQGNSA. Deletions cut 6 bases from V and 3 bases from J, with 14 bases between. Participants' own reports of clinical history determined their cohort assignment.

The clonotype originates from a woman aged 60-75 years with acute COVID-19. The sequenced sample was PBMCs or T cells enriched from blood (not recorded which). The V call is TRBV7-2, the J call TRBJ1-1; D is possibly TRBD1 (6 bases). The CDR3 sequence: CASRRDNGYTEAFF. The CDR3 nucleotides read TGTGCCAGCAGACGGGACAACGGTTACACTGAAGCTTTCTTT.